The TCR beta chain under discussion was sequenced for a study of sequential checkpoint blockade in melanoma. This clone is medium-sized within its sample. Treatment noted: randomized to nivolumab then ipilimumab (arm A) or the reverse (arm B). V was clipped by 1 base and J by 0 bases, with 15 bases between them. CDR3 length equals 17 residues. The germline V gene has CDR1 SGHTA and CDR2 FQGNSA. TCRdb's copy holds only in-frame clones and misses some; the assay was immunoSEQ multiplex PCR. The repertoire has roughly 13,000 clones, roughly 50% of them found once; the top ten carry about 17%. The sequences come from CD8+ T cells sorted from blood (inferred from file names), collected from a patient given nivolumab and ipilimumab in sequence. The chain uses TRBV7-2 and TRBJ1-2; D not certain. This receptor was identified in a human donor with melanoma. CDR3: CASSLGSGISANYGYTF. CDR3 bases: TGTGCCAGCAGCTTAGGGTCGGGGATATCAGCTAACTATGGCTACACCTTC. The whole variable domain, filled in from reference TRBV7-2 and TRBJ1-2, reads GAGVSQSPSNKVTEKGKDVELRCDPISGHTALYWYRQSLGQGLEFLIYFQGNSAPDKSGLPSDRFSAERTGGSVSTLTIQRTQQEDSAVYLCASSLGSGISANYGYTFGSGTRLTVV.